Included here is one TCR beta chain sequence, with context. The data are from a study of CD8 T cells in Susac syndrome. The germline V gene has CDR1 LGHNA and CDR2 YSLEER. The CDR3 contains 15 residues. V trimming: 2 bases; J trimming: 4 bases; junction bases outside the gene matches: 4. Sequencing of TCR beta was carried out in blood CD8+ and CD4+ T cells. Patients with Susac syndrome fulfilled recently defined diagnostic criteria for definite or probable disease. Isolation of CD8+ and CD4+ T cells was performed negatively, whereas enrichment of TEMRA cells was done by FACS. An input of about 0.5 to 1 ug of RNA was subjected to reverse transcription using random hexamers. Across 54 Vbeta and 13 Jbeta, immunoSEQ multiplex PCR amplified TCR beta CDR3. MiXCR, run by TCRdb on the immunoSEQ multiplex PCR reads, gives a single entry per CDR3 protein. The table records over 130,000 distinct CDR3 sequences, approximately 95% of them present only once.

The chain employs TRBV4-3 and TRBJ2-7, with 11 bases identical to TRBD2. This TCR derives from a human donor with Susac syndrome. Sequencing was performed on CD4+ T cells from PBMCs. Here the CDR3 DNA reads TGCGCCAGCAGCCAAACTAGCGGGAGTTCGTACGAGCAGTACTTC. Translation: CASSQTSGSSYEQYF.